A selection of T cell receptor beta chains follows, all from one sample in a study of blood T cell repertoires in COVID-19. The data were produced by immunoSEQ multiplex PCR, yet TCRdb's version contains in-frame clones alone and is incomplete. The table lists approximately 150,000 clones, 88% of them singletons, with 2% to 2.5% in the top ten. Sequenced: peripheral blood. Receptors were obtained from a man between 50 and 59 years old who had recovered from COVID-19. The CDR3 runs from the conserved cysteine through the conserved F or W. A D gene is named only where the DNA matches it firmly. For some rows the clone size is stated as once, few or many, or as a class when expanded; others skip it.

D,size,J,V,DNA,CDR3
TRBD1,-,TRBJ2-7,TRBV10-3,TGTGCCATCAGTCAAGGGACAGGGGTCGAGCAGTACTTC,CAISQGTGVEQYF
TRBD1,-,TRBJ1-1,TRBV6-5,TGTGCCAGCCAGGGGGTAGGGACTGAAGCTTTCTTT,CASQGVGTEAFF
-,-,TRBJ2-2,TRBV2,TGTGCCAGCAGAGTCAGGGCCCCCGGGGAGCTGTTTTTT,CASRVRAPGELFF
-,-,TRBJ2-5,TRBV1,TGCACCAGCAGCCAAGAGGCGATAGCGGGTTCCTCGGAGACCCAGTACTTC,CTSSQEAIAGSSETQYF
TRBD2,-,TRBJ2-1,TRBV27,TGTGCCAGCAGTTGGACTAGCATCTACAATGAGCAGTTCTTC,CASSWTSIYNEQFF
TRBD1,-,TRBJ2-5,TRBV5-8,TGTGCCAAGAGACAGGGGGGGGAGACCCAGTACTTC,CAKRQGGETQYF
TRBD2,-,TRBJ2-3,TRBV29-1,TGCAGCGTCGCTAGACTAGCGGGAGGTAATACGCAGTATTTT,CSVARLAGGNTQYF
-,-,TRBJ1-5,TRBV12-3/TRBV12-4,TGTGCCAGCAGTTCAGGGTACAATCAGCCCCAGCATTTT,CASSSGYNQPQHF
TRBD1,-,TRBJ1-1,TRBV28,TGTGCCAGCAGTTTATGGGGGTCCGGGACAGGGGGTCGTTTCACTGAAGCTTTCTTT,CASSLWGSGTGGRFTEAFF
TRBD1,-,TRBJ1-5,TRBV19,TGTGCCAGTAGGGCAGGGGGGCGGATCAATCAGCCCCAGCATTTT,CASRAGGRINQPQHF
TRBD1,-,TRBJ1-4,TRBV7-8,TGTGCCAGCAGCTTGGGACAGGGGTATGAAAAACTGTTTTTT,CASSLGQGYEKLFF
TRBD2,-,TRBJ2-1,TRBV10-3,TGTGCCATCAGCCGACTAGCGGGAGAGGGGAATGAGCAGTTCTTC,CAISRLAGEGNEQFF
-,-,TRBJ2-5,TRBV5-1,TGCGCCAGCAGCTTATCGGGAGTTCCAGAGACCCAGTACTTC,CASSLSGVPETQYF
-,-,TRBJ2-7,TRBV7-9,TGTGCCAGCAGCTTAGCACAGGGAAAGTACGAGCAGTACTTC,CASSLAQGKYEQYF
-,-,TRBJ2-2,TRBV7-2,TGTGCCAGCAGCCAACACGCGGGGGCTGCCACCGGGGAGCTGTTTTTT,CASSQHAGAATGELFF
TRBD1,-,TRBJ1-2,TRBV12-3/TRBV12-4,TGTGCCAGCAGCCAGGACAGGGGCTATGGCTACACCTTC,CASSQDRGYGYTF
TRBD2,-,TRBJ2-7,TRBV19,TGTGCCAGTAGTATAGCCCCGGGACTAGCGGGAGTAGGGGAGCAGTACTTC,CASSIAPGLAGVGEQYF
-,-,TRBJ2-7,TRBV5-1,TGCGCCAGCAGCTTCGGACAGGAGCAGTACTTC,CASSFGQEQYF
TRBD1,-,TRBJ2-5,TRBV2,TGTGCCAGCAGTGAAGGACAGGGAGAGGACGGGGAGACCCAGTACTTC,CASSEGQGEDGETQYF
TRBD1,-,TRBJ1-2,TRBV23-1,TGCGCCAGCAGTCAAGCCACGTTCGGCGGCAGGGGGAAAATGGACTATGGCTACACCTTC,CASSQATFGGRGKMDYGYTF
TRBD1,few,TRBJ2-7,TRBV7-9,TGTGCCAGCAGACAGGGGAGTCAACCCTACGAGCAGTACTTC,CASRQGSQPYEQYF
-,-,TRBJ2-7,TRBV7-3,TGTGCCAGCACCGACCCGCCTCCCGACAGAGCAAACTACGAGCAGTACTTC,CASTDPPPDRANYEQYF
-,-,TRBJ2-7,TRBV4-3,TGCGCCAGCAGCGAAGGGGCGGGGGCCCCCTACGAGCAGTACTTC,CASSEGAGAPYEQYF
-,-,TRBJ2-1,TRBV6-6,TGTGCCAGCAGCCAACACCGGGTTTCCAATGAGCAGTTCTTC,CASSQHRVSNEQFF
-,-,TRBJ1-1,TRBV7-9,TGTGCCAGCAGCTTTCCACCCCGGTTGAACACTGAAGCTTTCTTT,CASSFPPRLNTEAFF
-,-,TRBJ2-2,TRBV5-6,TGTGCCAGCAGCTTTCTGGGACAGAACACCGGGGAGCTGTTTTTT,CASSFLGQNTGELFF
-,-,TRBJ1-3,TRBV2,TGTGCCAGCAGTCGACAGGTCCTCTCTGGAAACACCATATATTTT,CASSRQVLSGNTIYF
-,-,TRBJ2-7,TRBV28,TGTGCCAGCAGGGGGGCAGGGGTCCGAAGGGAGCAGTACTTC,CASRGAGVRREQYF
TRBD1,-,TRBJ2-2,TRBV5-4,TGTGCCAGCAGCTTGGAACGACAGGGCACCGGGGAGCTGTTTTTT,CASSLERQGTGELFF
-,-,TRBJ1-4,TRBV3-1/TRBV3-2,TGTGCCAGCAGTCTCTCCGGGGAAAAACTGTTTTTT,CASSLSGEKLFF
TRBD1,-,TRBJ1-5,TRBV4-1,TGCGCCAGCAGCCAAGGAACGGGACAGGGATCACATTTT,CASSQGTGQGSHF
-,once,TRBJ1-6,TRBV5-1,TGCGCCAGCAGCTTGGTTGGAGACGATTCACCCCTCCACTTT,CASSLVGDDSPLHF
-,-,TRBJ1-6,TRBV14,TGTGCCAGCAGCCTCACGGGTGGGAATTCACCCCTCCACTTT,CASSLTGGNSPLHF
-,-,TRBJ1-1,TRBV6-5,TGTGCCAGCACACAGGGGAACACTGAAGCTTTCTTT,CASTQGNTEAFF